This TCR beta chain was obtained from a study of blood T cell repertoires in COVID-19. Overall study: There were acute and convalescent COVID-19 samples, and they came from the United States, Italy and Spain.

The germline CDR1 and CDR2 sequences are MNHEY and SVGAGI. The CDR3 sequence is 15 residues long. Trimming left V 6 bases short and J 2 bases short, with 14 bases between. Study processing details: Estimates of nucleated cell counts were drawn from the amplification of reference gene primers. Data came from immunoSEQ multiplex PCR; TCRdb stores just in-frame clones and leaves some out. V, J and clone size are those of that table, while D and trimming were read from the DNA. This sample has fewer than 110,000 clones, with roughly 87% found just once. The rearrangement joins TRBV6-5 to TRBJ1-5; D uncertain. Source material: peripheral blood. The TCR sequence derives from a human donor in a cohort sampled during active COVID-19. In DNA, the CDR3 is TGTGCCAGCAGGGCCCCGGGGTTTGGCAATCAGCCCCAGCATTTT. Its protein product is CASRAPGFGNQPQHF.